This is a list of T cell receptor beta chains from one sample in a study of blood T cell repertoires in COVID-19. Sequencing used immunoSEQ multiplex PCR; TCRdb keeps in-frame clones, though not all of them. The profile shows 110,000 or so clones, around 84% of them singletons. Specimen: peripheral blood. These receptors were collected from a human donor in a cohort sampled during active COVID-19. Both conserved end residues are part of each CDR3. Fields, in order: J gene, clone size, D gene, V gene, CDR3 protein, CDR3 DNA. A D gene is named only where the DNA matches it firmly. The size field is filled for only some rows; it gives once, few, many or a size class.

>TRBJ2-3|.|.|TRBV27
CASRSPGFSDTQYF
TGTGCCAGCAGATCGCCGGGGTTTTCAGATACGCAGTATTTT
>TRBJ1-2|.|TRBD1|TRBV2
CASSEAAGQIYGYTF
TGTGCCAGCAGTGAAGCCGCGGGACAGATCTATGGCTACACCTTC
>TRBJ2-3|.|TRBD2|TRBV7-9
CASSLASGGGGQYF
TGTGCCAGCAGCTTAGCTAGCGGGGGTGGAGGGCAGTATTTT
>TRBJ2-7|.|TRBD1|TRBV28
CASSLDRGQEQYF
TGTGCCAGCAGTTTAGACAGGGGGCAAGAGCAGTACTTC
>TRBJ1-1|.|TRBD1|TRBV28
CASSQGQGNTEAFF
TGTGCCAGCAGCCAGGGACAGGGGAACACTGAAGCTTTCTTT
>TRBJ1-2|once|.|TRBV19
CASTTQGIMFGYTF
TGTGCCAGTACCACACAGGGCATTATGTTTGGCTACACCTTC
>TRBJ1-5|.|TRBD1|TRBV5-1
CASSPGTDSNQPQHF
TGCGCCAGCAGCCCGGGGACAGATAGCAATCAGCCCCAGCATTTT
>TRBJ1-4|.|TRBD1|TRBV4-1
CASSRGQGWTNEKLFF
TGCGCCAGCAGCCGCGGACAGGGGTGGACTAATGAAAAACTGTTTTTT
>TRBJ1-5|few|.|TRBV19
CASSINRNQPQHF
TGTGCCAGTAGTATCAACAGAAATCAGCCCCAGCATTTT
>TRBJ2-5|.|.|TRBV4-1
CASSQQRSGKFQETQYF
TGCGCCAGCAGCCAGCAGCGTAGCGGAAAGTTCCAAGAGACCCAGTACTTC
>TRBJ2-7|.|.|TRBV9
CASSPEDRGLQQYF
TGTGCCAGCAGCCCCGAAGATAGGGGTCTTCAGCAGTACTTC
>TRBJ1-5|few|.|TRBV6-6
CASSYSRGEGQPQHF
TGTGCCAGCAGTTACTCCAGGGGAGAGGGTCAGCCCCAGCATTTT
>TRBJ2-2|.|TRBD2|TRBV3-1/TRBV3-2
CASSQDRLAGVGELFF
TGTGCCAGCAGCCAAGATAGGCTAGCGGGGGTCGGGGAGCTGTTTTTT
>TRBJ2-7|.|TRBD1|TRBV13
CASSRRDRTIDEQYF
TGTGCCAGCAGCCGCCGGGACAGGACTATTGACGAGCAGTACTTC
>TRBJ2-3|.|TRBD1|TRBV30
CAWSPWTGVGTDTQYF
TGTGCCTGGAGTCCTTGGACAGGGGTCGGCACAGATACGCAGTATTTT
>TRBJ2-5|once|TRBD1|TRBV15
CATSRVQGGAETQYF
TGTGCCACCAGCAGAGTACAGGGGGGAGCGGAGACCCAGTACTTC
>TRBJ2-1|.|.|TRBV3-1/TRBV3-2
CASSQAGDNEQFF
TGTGCCAGCAGCCAAGCCGGGGACAATGAGCAGTTCTTC
>TRBJ1-3|.|TRBD1|TRBV7-6
CASSFTPPGQGRNTIYF
TGTGCCAGCAGCTTTACCCCCCCGGGACAGGGTAGAAACACCATATATTTT
>TRBJ2-7|.|.|TRBV4-3
CASSQDWAMDRDYEQYF
TGCGCCAGCAGCCAAGATTGGGCCATGGACAGAGACTACGAGCAGTACTTC
>TRBJ1-4|.|TRBD1|TRBV7-9
CASSRGDRGEKLFF
TGTGCCAGCAGCAGAGGGGACAGGGGAGAAAAACTGTTTTTT
>TRBJ2-1|.|.|TRBV7-3
CASSLGGTYNEQFF
TGTGCCAGCAGCTTAGGGGGGACCTACAATGAGCAGTTCTTC
>TRBJ2-1|.|.|TRBV5-4
CASSSLNNEQFF
TGTGCCAGCAGCTCGCTAAACAATGAGCAGTTCTTC
>TRBJ1-1|.|TRBD1|TRBV5-4
CASSPGQGITEAFF
TGTGCCAGCAGCCCGGGACAGGGGATCACTGAAGCTTTCTTT
>TRBJ1-4|once|.|TRBV25-1
CASSGYSATNEKLFF
TGTGCCAGCAGTGGCTACAGTGCAACTAATGAAAAACTGTTTTTT
>TRBJ2-1|.|TRBD1|TRBV19
CASSTPGQGYNEQFF
TGTGCCAGTAGTACTCCGGGACAGGGATACAATGAGCAGTTCTTC
>TRBJ2-5|.|.|TRBV19
CASSTSVGVQETQYF
TGTGCCAGTAGTACCTCAGTGGGAGTCCAAGAGACCCAGTACTTC